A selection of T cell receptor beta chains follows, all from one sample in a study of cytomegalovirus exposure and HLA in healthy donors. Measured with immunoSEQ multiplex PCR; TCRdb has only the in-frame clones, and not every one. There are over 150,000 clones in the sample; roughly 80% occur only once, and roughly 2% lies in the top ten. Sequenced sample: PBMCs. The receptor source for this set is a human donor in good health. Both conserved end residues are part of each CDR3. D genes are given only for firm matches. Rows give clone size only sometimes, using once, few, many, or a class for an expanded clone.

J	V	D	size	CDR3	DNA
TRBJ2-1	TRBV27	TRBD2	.	CASSSDRGGSSYNEQFF	TGTGCCAGCAGCTCAGATCGCGGGGGGAGCTCCTACAATGAGCAGTTCTTC
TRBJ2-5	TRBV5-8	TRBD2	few	CASSLGASGSTSETQYF	TGTGCCAGCAGCTTGGGGGCTAGCGGGAGTACTTCAGAGACCCAGTACTTC
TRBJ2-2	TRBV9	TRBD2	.	CASAWGGSPYTGELFF	TGTGCCAGCGCCTGGGGGGGGAGCCCTTACACCGGGGAGCTGTTTTTT
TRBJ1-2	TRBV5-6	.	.	CASSSLSESGYTF	TGTGCCAGCAGCTCCCTCTCCGAGAGTGGCTACACCTTC
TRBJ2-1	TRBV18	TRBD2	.	CASSLWRGADNEQFF	TGTGCCAGCTCACTGTGGCGGGGGGCCGACAATGAGCAGTTCTTC
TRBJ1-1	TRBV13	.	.	CASSGYREGNTEAFF	TGTGCCAGCAGCGGATACAGGGAGGGGAACACTGAAGCTTTCTTT
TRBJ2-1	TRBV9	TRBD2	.	CASGSGGPNNEQFF	TGTGCCAGCGGGAGCGGGGGGCCAAATAATGAGCAGTTCTTC
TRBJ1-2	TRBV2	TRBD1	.	CASYGLEGAYGYTF	TGTGCCAGCTACGGTCTCGAGGGGGCATATGGCTACACCTTC
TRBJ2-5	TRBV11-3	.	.	CASSPGDIQETQYF	TGTGCCAGCAGCCCTGGGGACATACAAGAGACCCAGTACTTC
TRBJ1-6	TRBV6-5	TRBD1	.	CASSPGGMDSPLHF	TGTGCCAGCAGTCCAGGGGGGATGGATTCACCCCTCCACTTT
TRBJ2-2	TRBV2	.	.	CASRGAVGELFF	TGTGCCAGCCGGGGGGCCGTCGGGGAGCTGTTTTTT
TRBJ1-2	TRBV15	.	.	CATSRDRGGYGYTF	TGTGCCACCAGCAGAGACCGAGGCGGGTATGGCTACACCTTC
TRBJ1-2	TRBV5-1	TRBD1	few	CASSPGQGGYGYTF	TGCGCCAGCAGCCCCGGACAGGGTGGCTATGGCTACACCTTC
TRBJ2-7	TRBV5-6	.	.	CASSSPPSTGSYEQYF	TGTGCCAGCAGCTCCCCTCCTTCGACAGGAAGCTACGAGCAGTACTTC
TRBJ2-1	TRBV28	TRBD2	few	CASRPQRGNNEQFF	TGTGCCAGCAGGCCTCAGCGGGGGAACAATGAGCAGTTCTTC
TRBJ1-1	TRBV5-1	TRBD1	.	CASSLAGDSLKNTEAFF	TGCGCCAGCAGCTTGGCCGGGGACAGTCTTAAGAACACTGAAGCTTTCTTT
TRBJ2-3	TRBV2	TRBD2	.	CASSQTSGGTDTQYF	TGTGCCAGCAGTCAGACTAGCGGGGGCACAGATACGCAGTATTTT
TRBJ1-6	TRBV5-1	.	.	CASSLGQNSPLHF	TGCGCCAGCAGCTTGGGACAAAATTCACCCCTCCACTTT
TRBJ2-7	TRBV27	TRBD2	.	CASSLYPSGTSYEQYF	TGTGCCAGCAGTTTATACCCTAGCGGGACCTCCTACGAGCAGTACTTC